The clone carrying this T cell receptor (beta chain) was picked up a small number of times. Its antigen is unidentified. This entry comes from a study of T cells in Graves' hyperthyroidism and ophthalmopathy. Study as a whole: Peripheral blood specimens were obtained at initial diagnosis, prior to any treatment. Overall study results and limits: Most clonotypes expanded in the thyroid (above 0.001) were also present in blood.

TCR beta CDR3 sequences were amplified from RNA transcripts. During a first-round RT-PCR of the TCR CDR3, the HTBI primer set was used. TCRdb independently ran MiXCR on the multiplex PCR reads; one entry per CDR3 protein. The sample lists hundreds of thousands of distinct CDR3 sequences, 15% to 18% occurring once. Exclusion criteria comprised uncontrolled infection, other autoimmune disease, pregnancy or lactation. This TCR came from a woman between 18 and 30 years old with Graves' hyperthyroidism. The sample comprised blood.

The CDR3 is CASSLGPPSGGYNEQFF. The DNA for the CDR3 is TGTGCCAGCAGCTTAGGACCGCCAAGCGGAGGTTACAATGAGCAGTTCTTC. The chain carries TRBV7-9 and TRBJ2-1; D is perhaps TRBD2 (5 bases). CDR1 and CDR2 from the germline V gene are SEHNR and FQNEAQ (reference sequence). The CDR3 loop spans 17 amino acids. Trimming took off 1 base at V and 4 bases at J, with 17 bases between the two ends.